This note documents a single T cell receptor beta chain sequence. Its specificity is not known. This sample is drawn from a study of T cell responses to AZD1222 COVID-19 vaccine. Whole-study results and caveats: In all cases, repertoires were sampled only after the peak T cell response. Donors were mostly white British, more females; clonal diversity possibly underestimated. Once two AZD1222 doses were given, Spike-specific TCR breadth and depth went up.

Here immunoSEQ multiplex PCR was the method, and the copy in TCRdb shows in-frame clones only, minus some. Of 70,000 to 90,000 clones in the sample, about 92% were seen once. The J segment lost 5 bases and the V segment lost 4 bases, leaving 7 bases of the junction unmatched. The CDR3 is 14 amino acids. Per germline, CDR1 LNHDA and CDR2 SQIVND (reference sequence). The rearrangement joins TRBV19 to TRBJ2-5; 7 bases map to TRBD1. The TCR sequence derives from an adult in good health. Material: peripheral blood, obtained on day 0 of AZD1222 vaccination. Here the CDR3 reads CASSTRTGSETQYF. CDR3 bases: TGTGCCAGTAGTACAAGGACAGGATCGGAGACCCAGTACTTC.